What follows is one T cell receptor (beta chain) and its context. As processed by the authors: Scientists estimated how many nucleated cells there were by amplifying reference gene primers. Produced via immunoSEQ multiplex PCR; TCRdb's table is partial and in-frame only. The D gene and trimming were derived from the DNA, and the V and J assignments and clone size from that table. The table shows about 240,000 clones, with 82% occurring only once. Patients from Seattle were sampled longitudinally, starting during active infection. These data are taken from a study of blood T cell repertoires in COVID-19. At the level of the study: Spain, Italy and the United States supplied samples that represented acute and convalescent COVID-19. Nucleic acid was either cDNA or gDNA, and it came from T cells, B-cell-depleted T cells, or PBMCs.

From germline, CDR1 is SGHRS and CDR2 YFSETQ. Trimming shortened V by 4 bases and J by 5 bases, and 13 bases separated the two germline ends. The CDR3 covers 15 residues. Sequenced: peripheral blood. This TCR came from a woman aged 80 or over with COVID-19, enrolled during active disease. The chain combines TRBV5-1 with TRBJ1-6; D is perhaps TRBD1 (6 bases). CDR3 loop: CASSARGLDNSPLHF. The CDR3, as DNA: TGCGCCAGCAGCGCCAGGGGCCTCGATAATTCACCCCTCCACTTT.